Listed below are T cell receptor beta chains from one sample, sequenced in a study of cytomegalovirus exposure and HLA in healthy donors. Measured with immunoSEQ multiplex PCR; TCRdb has only the in-frame clones, and not every one. The sample holds about 120,000 clones, about 84% seen once. Specimen: PBMCs. These receptors all come from a young woman in good health and CMV-seronegative. Each CDR3 is given with its conserved first and last residue. The D gene is left open where the match is weak. Only part of the rows carry a size: once, few, many, or a class if the clone is expanded.

d_call j_call v_call clone_size cdr3_aa cdr3_nt
NA TRBJ2-3 TRBV7-2 NA CASSLAARQGRTDTQYF TGTGCCAGCAGCTTAGCGGCGCGGCAGGGCCGCACAGATACGCAGTATTTT
NA TRBJ2-5 TRBV5-4 NA CASSLQGDGETQYF TGTGCCAGCAGCTTGCAAGGGGATGGCGAGACCCAGTACTTC
NA TRBJ1-1 TRBV5-6 NA CASSFGAGDTEAFF TGTGCCAGCAGCTTTGGGGCAGGGGACACTGAAGCTTTCTTT
TRBD2 TRBJ2-3 TRBV6-5 once CASSAAGGLDTQYF TGTGCCAGCAGTGCGGCGGGGGGGCTAGATACGCAGTATTTT
TRBD1 TRBJ2-7 TRBV19 NA CASKGSWTGYEQYF TGTGCCAGTAAGGGATCCTGGACAGGGTACGAGCAGTACTTC
NA TRBJ2-6 TRBV7-9 once CASSFSRDTSHSGANVLTF TGTGCCAGCAGCTTCTCCCGGGACACCTCACACTCTGGGGCCAACGTCCTGACTTTC
NA TRBJ2-7 TRBV11-3 NA CASSRNEDGEQYF TGTGCCAGCAGCCGTAACGAGGATGGGGAGCAGTACTTC
NA TRBJ1-1 TRBV19 NA CASNRGMNTEAFF TGTGCCAGCAACCGGGGAATGAACACTGAAGCTTTCTTT
TRBD1 TRBJ2-5 TRBV5-6 NA CASSQDRGRETQYF TGTGCCAGCAGCCAAGACAGGGGGAGGGAGACCCAGTACTTC
TRBD1 TRBJ2-6 TRBV28 NA CASSRDRSGANVLTF TGTGCCAGCTCCAGGGACAGGTCGGGGGCCAACGTCCTGACTTTC
NA TRBJ2-6 TRBV12-5 NA CASGLGLGKSSGANVLTF TGTGCTAGTGGTTTGGGTCTCGGGAAAAGCTCTGGGGCCAACGTCCTGACTTTC
TRBD2 TRBJ2-3 TRBV5-1 NA CASSQDSGAGYSTDTQYF TGCGCCAGCAGCCAGGATTCAGGAGCGGGGTATAGCACAGATACGCAGTATTTT
TRBD1 TRBJ2-7 TRBV19 NA CASSIEGQGKVSEQYF TGTGCCAGTAGTATTGAGGGACAGGGGAAGGTTTCCGAGCAGTACTTC
TRBD2 TRBJ2-3 TRBV7-2 NA CASSLWGILAGGEDTQYF TGTGCCAGCAGCTTATGGGGAATACTAGCGGGGGGCGAAGATACGCAGTATTTT
TRBD2 TRBJ2-3 TRBV7-9 NA CASIEGGGPADTQYF TGTGCCAGCATCGAAGGCGGGGGGCCGGCAGATACGCAGTATTTT
NA TRBJ2-2 TRBV29-1 NA CSGTANTGELFF TGCAGCGGGACAGCGAACACCGGGGAGCTGTTTTTT
NA TRBJ1-5 TRBV7-9 NA CASSLVDSSGPQHF TGTGCCAGCAGCTTAGTCGACTCCTCGGGGCCCCAGCATTTT
TRBD1 TRBJ1-2 TRBV10-2 NA CASKGQRVLGYGYTF TGCGCCAGCAAGGGACAGAGGGTATTGGGCTATGGCTACACCTTC
NA TRBJ2-5 TRBV4-1 NA CASSQTGETQYF TGCGCCAGCAGCCAGACAGGAGAGACCCAGTACTTC
TRBD1 TRBJ1-6 TRBV9 NA CASKEGEGQGGSPLHF TGTGCCAGCAAGGAAGGAGAGGGGCAGGGGGGTTCACCCCTCCACTTT
NA TRBJ1-2 TRBV10-3 NA CAISDAQGRYGYTF TGTGCCATCAGTGACGCACAGGGAAGGTATGGCTACACCTTC
TRBD1 TRBJ2-5 TRBV6-5 NA CASSYRGQETQYF TGTGCCAGCAGCTACAGGGGCCAAGAGACCCAGTACTTC
NA TRBJ2-3 TRBV7-2 few CASSSQASGTDTQYF TGTGCCAGCAGCTCACAGGCTTCTGGCACAGATACGCAGTATTTT